The clone carrying this T cell receptor (beta chain) was found many times. The target antigen is unknown. Ophthalmopathy-affected donors exhibited moderate-to-severe activity, CAS ≥3, NOSPECS ≥4, and duration under 3 months. In this cohort, patients with other autoimmune diseases, uncontrolled infections, pregnancy or lactation were excluded. These data come from a study of Graves' ophthalmopathy and Graves' hyperthyroidism. Study outcomes and limitations: A 13-signature model separated ophthalmopathy from stable hyperthyroidism, reaching approximately 88% sensitivity and roughly 81% specificity cross-validated.

RNA transcripts were the template, and TCR beta CDR3 regions were amplified from them. Second-round multiplex PCR came after a first-round RT-PCR that employed HTBI primers. TCRdb reprocessed the multiplex PCR reads via MiXCR and lists one record per CDR3 protein. The sample records around 400,000 distinct CDR3 sequences, around 20% being singletons. Germline-derived CDR1 and CDR2 are MDHEN and SYDVKM. This CDR3 is built from 16 residues. V lost 2 bases, J lost 0 bases, and 5 bases stayed unmatched. This sequence joins TRBV28 and TRBJ2-7; 9 nucleotides line up with TRBD1. The receptor comes from a woman younger than 30 with Graves' ophthalmopathy. Sequenced: peripheral blood. CDR3 loop: CASSLGTGISSYEQYF. The CDR3 DNA reads as TGTGCCAGCAGTTTAGGGACAGGGATCAGCTCCTACGAGCAGTACTTC. Variable domain in full (rest from reference TRBV28 and TRBJ2-7): DVKVTQSSRYLVKRTGEKVFLECVQDMDHENMFWYRQDPGLGLRLIYFSYDVKMKEKGDIPEGYSVSREKKERFSLILESASTNQTSMYLCASSLGTGISSYEQYFGPGTRLTVT.